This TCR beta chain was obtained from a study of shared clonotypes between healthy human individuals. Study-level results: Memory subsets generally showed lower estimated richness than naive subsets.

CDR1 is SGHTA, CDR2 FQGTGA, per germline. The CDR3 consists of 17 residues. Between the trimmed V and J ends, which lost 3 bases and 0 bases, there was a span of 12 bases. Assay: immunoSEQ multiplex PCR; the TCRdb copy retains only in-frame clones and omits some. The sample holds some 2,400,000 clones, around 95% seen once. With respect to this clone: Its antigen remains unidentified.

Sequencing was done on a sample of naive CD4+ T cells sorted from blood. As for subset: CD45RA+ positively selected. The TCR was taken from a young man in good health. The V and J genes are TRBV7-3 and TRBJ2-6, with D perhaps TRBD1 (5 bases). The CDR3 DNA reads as TGTGCCAGCAGCTTGAGCCCGACAGTCTCTGGGGCCAACGTCCTGACTTTC. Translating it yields CASSLSPTVSGANVLTF.